This entry lists 29 T cell receptor beta chains sequenced from one sample in a study of shared clonotypes between healthy human individuals. Profiling relied on immunoSEQ multiplex PCR, and the TCRdb table lists in-frame clones only, not all of them. The profile shows 2 million to 2.5 million clones, 85% to 95% of them singletons. Material: naive CD4+ T cells from PBMCs. Subset reported: CD45RA+ positively selected. The receptors were sampled from a man younger than 30 in good health. Some clones in this sample may be carry-over from other donors' samples.

The chain is built from TRBV15 and TRBJ2-5; D not certain. The CDR3 contains 14 residues. Germline CDR1 reads LNHNV; CDR2 reads YYDKDF (reference sequence). V was cut by 1 base and J by 4 bases, with 10 bases left in between. DNA for the CDR3: TGTGCCACCAGCAGAGGTCATCTTACAGAGACCCAGTACTTC. Encoded protein: CATSRGHLTETQYF.

The chain uses TRBV5-6 and TRBJ2-1, with 13 bases aligning to TRBD2. Germline V gives CDR1 SGHDT, CDR2 YYEEEE. The trim removed 5 bases at V and 10 bases at J, leaving 9 bases unmatched. The CDR3 totals 15 residues. CDR3 residues: CASSTLAGGPQEQFF. The CDR3 nucleotides read TGTGCCAGCAGTACACTAGCGGGAGGGCCCCAGGAGCAGTTCTTC.

The V and J genes are TRBV6-1 and TRBJ2-2, with 9 bases aligning to TRBD1. The CDR3 length is 18 residues. Germline V lookup: CDR1 MNHNS, CDR2 SASEGT. Trimming removed 4 bases from V and 4 bases from J; junction bases left unmatched: 13. The CDR3 reads CASSGETGQGPGTGELFF. The CDR3 DNA follows: TGTGCCAGCAGTGGGGAAACCGGACAGGGGCCCGGCACCGGGGAGCTGTTTTTT.

The V gene is TRBV7-2, the J gene TRBJ2-1, with D perhaps matching TRBD2 (8 bases). V dropped 5 bases and J dropped 10 bases, with 21 bases sitting between them. The CDR3 extends over 15 amino acids. Germline V CDR1 and CDR2: SGHTA, FQGNSA. This CDR3 reads CASSRGGGGPREQFF. The DNA for the CDR3 is TGTGCCAGCAGCCGAGGGGGCGGGGGGCCGAGAGAGCAGTTCTTC.

This chain uses TRBV6-5 with TRBJ1-6; D not resolved. V was shortened by 5 bases and J by 4 bases, with 12 bases between the two germline ends. The CDR3 spans 15 residues. Germline V CDR1 and CDR2: MNHEY, SVGAGI. CDR3 bases: TGTGCCAGCAGTGGTCGGACGGGGTATAATTCACCCCTCCACTTT. Amino acids: CASSGRTGYNSPLHF.

Note on this clone: Other DNA sequences from this sample encode an identical CDR3 as well. V and J are TRBV28 and TRBJ1-5, with TRBD1 identical over 7 bases. Per germline, CDR1 MDHEN and CDR2 SYDVKM. The CDR3 sequence is 14 residues long. V lost 6 bases and J lost 5; bases outside the gene matches: 7. CDR3 in amino acids: CASSPGQGDQPQHF. DNA of the CDR3: TGTGCCAGCAGCCCGGGGCAGGGGGATCAGCCCCAGCATTTT.

This chain joins TRBV18 and TRBJ2-1; 9 nucleotides agree with TRBD2. After removal of 1 base from V and 9 bases from J, the junction contained 10 bases not matched to a gene. CDR3 length equals 16 residues. Germline V gene sequence: CDR1 KGHSH, CDR2 LQKENI. CDR3 in amino acids: CASSPLYSTSGGEQFF. Here the CDR3 DNA reads TGTGCCAGCTCACCACTTTATTCGACTAGCGGAGGTGAGCAGTTCTTC.

In regard to this clone: This same CDR3 is encoded by further DNA sequences in the sample. In nucleotides, the CDR3 is TGTGCCAGCAGCGTAGCGGGAGGAGGGACAGATACGCAGTATTTT. Translating it yields CASSVAGGGTDTQYF. The genes are TRBV9 and TRBJ2-3; TRBD2 matches at 7 bases. The CDR3 is 15 amino acids. V dropped 0 bases and J dropped 3; count of bases not matched to a gene: 4. CDR1 and CDR2 (germline): SGDLS, YYNGEE.

The chain employs TRBV19 and TRBJ2-1; possibly TRBD1 or TRBD2 for D (5 bases each). V lost 5 bases and J 8 bases, leaving 16 bases between the germline ends. The germline gives CDR1 LNHDA, CDR2 SQIVND (reference sequence). The length of the CDR3 is 14 residues. CDR3 bases: TGTGCCAGTAGTCGCCGGGACGTCTCCGATGAGCAGTTCTTC. Translated: CASSRRDVSDEQFF.

The J gene is TRBJ2-5, the V gene TRBV5-5, with D perhaps matching TRBD1 or TRBD2 (5 bases each). The germline V gene has CDR1 SGHKS and CDR2 YYEKEE (reference sequence). The germline V and J ends were trimmed by 6 bases and 1 base, with 19 bases remaining between them. The CDR3 length is 16 residues. CDR3 residues: CASIKLVGRSQETQYF. The CDR3 nucleotides are TGTGCCAGCATCAAACTGGTGGGACGGTCCCAAGAGACCCAGTACTTC.

The genes are TRBV27 and TRBJ2-7; D is ambiguous. V was shortened by 3 bases and J by 3 bases, with 12 bases between the two germline ends. Germline V gene sequence: CDR1 MNHEY, CDR2 SMNVEV (reference sequence). The CDR3 length is 14 residues. The CDR3 protein is CASSLQAAGYEQYF. The CDR3 nucleotides are TGTGCCAGCAGTTTGCAGGCGGCAGGCTACGAGCAGTACTTC.

The chain couples TRBV9 to TRBJ1-5; D not certain. Trimming stripped 0 bases from V and 5 bases from J, with 9 bases between. CDR3 size: 14 residues. Germline V CDR1 and CDR2: SGDLS, YYNGEE. CDR3 nucleotide sequence: TGTGCCAGCAGCGTAGAACACTCCGATCAGCCCCAGCATTTT. It encodes CASSVEHSDQPQHF.

The chain is built from TRBV4-3 and TRBJ1-1; D is unresolved. The V and J ends lost 0 bases and 0 bases respectively, with 8 bases between them. The CDR3 is made up of 15 amino acids. The germline V gene encodes CDR1 LGHNA and CDR2 YSLEER. CDR3 nucleotide sequence: TGCGCCAGCAGCCAAGAGTTCCAGGTGAACACTGAAGCTTTCTTT. Its protein is CASSQEFQVNTEAFF.

This sequence joins TRBV29-1 and TRBJ2-3, with D possibly being TRBD1 (6 bases). The CDR3 consists of 14 residues. Germline values: CDR1 SQVTM, CDR2 ANQGSEA. Trimming removed 6 bases from V and 1 base from J, with 14 bases in between. In DNA form, the CDR3 reads TGCAGCGTGGACTGGGGGCTGGGCACAGATACGCAGTATTTT. This sequence encodes CSVDWGLGTDTQYF.

The gene calls are TRBV6-5 and TRBJ1-2; possibly TRBD1 for D (5 bases). Germline loops: CDR1 MNHEY, CDR2 SVGAGI. The CDR3 is 13 residues long. V gave up 7 bases and J gave up 1 base, with 10 bases separating them. The chain's CDR3 is CASTRDHNYGYTF. The CDR3 DNA is TGTGCCAGCACTAGGGACCATAACTATGGCTACACCTTC.

The rearrangement uses TRBV9 and TRBJ2-7; 7 bases match TRBD2. CDR3 length equals 15 residues. Trimming took 2 bases from V and 2 from J; bases not matched to a gene: 7. Looked up from germline, CDR1 is SGDLS and CDR2 is YYNGEE. The CDR3 bases are TGTGCCAGCAGCGTCGGCGGGAGCCCCACCTACGAGCAGTACTTC. It codes for CASSVGGSPTYEQYF.

The chain links TRBV7-2 to TRBJ2-5; 12 bases line up with TRBD2. Germline values: CDR1 SGHTA, CDR2 FQGNSA. This CDR3 region has 17 residues. J gave up 2 bases and V 5 bases, and 9 bases lay outside the gene matches. DNA for the CDR3: TGTGCCAGCAGCGCGGGGTGGACTAGCGGGGCACAAGAGACCCAGTACTTC. Translation: CASSAGWTSGAQETQYF. Full variable domain (remainder filled in from reference TRBV7-2 and TRBJ2-5): GAGVSQSPSNKVTEKGKDVELRCDPISGHTALYWYRQSLGQGLEFLIYFQGNSAPDKSGLPSDRFSAERTGGSVSTLTIQRTQQEDSAVYLCASSAGWTSGAQETQYFGPGTRLLVL.

This clone was seen a handful of times. Other DNA sequences in the same sample also yield this CDR3. The V and J genes are TRBV19 and TRBJ1-5; 8 bases agree with TRBD1. With V trimmed by 3 bases and J by 2 bases, 3 bases remained unmatched. CDR1 and CDR2 from the germline V gene are LNHDA and SQIVND (reference sequence). This CDR3 contains 15 residues. CDR3 region: CASSIGQGGNQPQHF. The DNA of the CDR3 is TGTGCCAGTAGTATCGGACAGGGAGGCAATCAGCCCCAGCATTTT.

A single count supports this clone. The chain links TRBV5-4 to TRBJ2-7; D gene ambiguous. Germline V CDR1 and CDR2: SGHNT, YYREEE (reference sequence). The length of the CDR3 is 13 residues. Trimming took off 7 bases at V and 7 bases at J, with 18 bases between the two ends. CDR3 amino acids: CASSSPASEEQYF. The CDR3 nucleotides are TGTGCCAGCTCTTCACCGGCGTCAGAAGAGCAGTACTTC.

The V and J genes are TRBV6-1 and TRBJ1-1; 10 bases are a match to TRBD1. V gave up 8 bases and J gave up 4 bases; unmatched junction bases: 7. Germline V gene lookup returns CDR1 MNHNS and CDR2 SASEGT. The CDR3 has 14 amino acids. The DNA of the CDR3 is TGTGCCAGCCCAAACCGGGACAGGGGCACTGAAGCTTTCTTT. Translated, it gives CASPNRDRGTEAFF.

This clone occurred once. The chain is built from TRBV4-1 and TRBJ2-7; D is unresolved. V lost 0 bases to trimming and J lost 6 bases, with 9 bases between them. This CDR3 is built from 13 residues. Germline CDR1 is MGHRA and CDR2 is YSYEKL. The CDR3 coding sequence is TGCGCCAGCAGCCAAGATTGGCGTTCCGAGCAGTACTTC. Translated, it gives CASSQDWRSEQYF.

In the case of this clone: This CDR3 is also generated by other DNA sequences in the sample. The J gene is TRBJ2-7, the V gene TRBV6-1, with 8 positions matching TRBD1. Germline V gene sequence: CDR1 MNHNS, CDR2 SASEGT. The CDR3 covers 14 residues. Losses at the gene ends were 6 bases for V and 4 bases for J; bases not matched to a gene: 8. CDR3 DNA sequence: TGTGCCAGCAGACCCGACAGGGGAATGTACGAGCAGTACTTC. It codes for CASRPDRGMYEQYF.

The chain joins TRBV5-5 to TRBJ2-5; 7 nucleotides align to TRBD1. This CDR3 comprises 15 residues. J gave up 0 bases and V 3 bases, and 5 bases lay outside the gene matches. Germline CDR1 reads SGHKS; CDR2 reads YYEKEE (reference sequence). DNA of the CDR3: TGTGCCAGCAGCTCGGGACAGTGGTACCAAGAGACCCAGTACTTC. Protein product: CASSSGQWYQETQYF. Using reference TRBV5-5 and TRBJ2-5 for the parts outside the CDR3, the full variable domain is DAGVTQSPTHLIKTRGQQVTLRCSPISGHKSVSWYQQVLGQGPQFIFQYYEKEERGRGNFPDRFSARQFPNYSSELNVNALLLGDSALYLCASSSGQWYQETQYFGPGTRLLVL.

This clone was seen just once. The chain recombines TRBV5-6 with TRBJ1-5, with no clear D. The CDR3 is 13 amino acids. The germline CDR1 and CDR2 sequences are SGHDT and YYEEEE. V lost 0 bases and J 6 bases, leaving 7 bases between the germline ends. CDR3 region: CASSLGAGQPQHF. Here the CDR3 DNA reads TGTGCCAGCAGCTTGGGGGCCGGTCAGCCCCAGCATTTT.

The J gene is TRBJ1-5, the V gene TRBV5-6; D is unclear. CDR3 size: 15 residues. V was shortened by 1 base and J by 4 bases, with 12 bases between the two germline ends. Germline V gives CDR1 SGHDT, CDR2 YYEEEE. CDR3 nucleotide sequence: TGTGCCAGCAGCTTGCTGGAGACTAAAAATCAGCCCCAGCATTTT. This gives the protein CASSLLETKNQPQHF.

The chain joins TRBV19 to TRBJ1-3; unclear D gene. Trimming cost V 3 bases and J 0 bases, with 12 bases left between them. The CDR3 extends over 16 amino acids. The germline CDR1 and CDR2 sequences are LNHDA and SQIVND (reference sequence). CDR3 region: CASSMRRPLSGNTIYF. The CDR3 bases are TGTGCCAGTAGTATGAGACGGCCTCTCTCTGGAAACACCATATATTTT.

The rearrangement joins TRBV28 to TRBJ2-1; 10 bases agree with TRBD2. Germline V CDR1 and CDR2: MDHEN, SYDVKM. The CDR3 sequence is 15 residues long. The ends lost 6 bases at V and 8 bases at J; junction bases unmatched: 10. The CDR3 sequence is CASREAGGPRDEQFF. CDR3 coding DNA: TGTGCCAGCAGGGAAGCGGGAGGGCCCAGAGATGAGCAGTTCTTC.

This chain uses TRBV9 with TRBJ1-4, with TRBD1 matching over 9 bases. From germline, CDR1 is SGDLS and CDR2 YYNGEE. The CDR3 has 15 residues. J lost 5 bases, V lost 7 bases, and 9 bases had no gene match. The CDR3 protein is CASLTDRGSNEKLFF. DNA for the CDR3: TGTGCCAGCTTAACCGACAGGGGGTCGAATGAAAAACTGTTTTTT.

The V and J genes are TRBV6-6 and TRBJ2-5, with 10 positions matching TRBD2. The germline V gene has CDR1 MNHNY and CDR2 SVGAGI (reference sequence). J lost 3 bases, V lost 7 bases, and 2 bases had no gene match. This CDR3 has 13 residues. In DNA, the CDR3 is TGTGCCAGCAAGCTAGCGGGAGAAGAGACCCAGTACTTC. Residues: CASKLAGEETQYF.